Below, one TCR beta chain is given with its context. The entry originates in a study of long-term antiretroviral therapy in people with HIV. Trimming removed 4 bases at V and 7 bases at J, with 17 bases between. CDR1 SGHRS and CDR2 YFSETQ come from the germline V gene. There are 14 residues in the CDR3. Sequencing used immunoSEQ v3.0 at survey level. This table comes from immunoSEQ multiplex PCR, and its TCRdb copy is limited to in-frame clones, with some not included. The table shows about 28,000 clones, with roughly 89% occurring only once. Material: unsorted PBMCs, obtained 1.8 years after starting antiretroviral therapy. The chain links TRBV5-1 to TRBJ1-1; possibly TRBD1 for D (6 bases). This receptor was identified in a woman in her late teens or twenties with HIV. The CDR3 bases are TGCGCCAGCAGCCTGCGAGGACAGCCAGTTGAAGCTTTCTTT. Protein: CASSLRGQPVEAFF.